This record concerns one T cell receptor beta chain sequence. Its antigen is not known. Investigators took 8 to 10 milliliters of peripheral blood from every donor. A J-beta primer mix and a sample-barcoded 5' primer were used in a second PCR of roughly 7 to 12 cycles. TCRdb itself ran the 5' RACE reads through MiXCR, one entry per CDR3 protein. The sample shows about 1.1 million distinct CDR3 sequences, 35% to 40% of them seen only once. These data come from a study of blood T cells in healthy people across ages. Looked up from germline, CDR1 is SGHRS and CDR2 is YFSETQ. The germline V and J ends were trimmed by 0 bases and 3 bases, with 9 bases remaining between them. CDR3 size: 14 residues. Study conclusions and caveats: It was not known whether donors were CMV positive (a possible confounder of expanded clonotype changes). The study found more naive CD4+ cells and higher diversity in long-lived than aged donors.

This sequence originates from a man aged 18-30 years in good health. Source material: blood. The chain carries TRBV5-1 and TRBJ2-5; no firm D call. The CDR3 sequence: CASSLAVGKETQYF. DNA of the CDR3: TGCGCCAGCAGCTTGGCCGTAGGGAAAGAGACCCAGTACTTC.